This is a list of T cell receptor beta chains from one sample in a study of cytomegalovirus exposure and HLA in healthy donors. Clones were read by immunoSEQ multiplex PCR, and TCRdb kept only the in-frame ones, dropping some. Altogether roughly 150,000 clones are present, just over 70% being singletons, with the ten largest covering around 1.6%. Source material: PBMCs. These receptors came from a woman younger than 45 in good health and CMV-seronegative. Each CDR3 is given with its conserved first and last residue. Each record gives: J gene, D gene, V gene, clone size, CDR3 protein, CDR3 DNA. A D gene is named only where the DNA matches it firmly. The listing skips clone size in some rows; elsewhere it reads once, few, many or a size class.

>TRBJ1-1|NA|TRBV5-1|NA
CASSLASTGRSTEAFF
TGCGCCAGCAGCTTGGCATCCACAGGGAGATCCACTGAAGCTTTCTTT
>TRBJ2-7|TRBD1|TRBV6-1|NA
CASSELVRTGSYEQYF
TGTGCCAGCAGTGAACTGGTAAGGACAGGGTCCTACGAGCAGTACTTC
>TRBJ2-2|TRBD2|TRBV5-4|NA
CASSLTSGMGGELFF
TGTGCCAGCAGCTTGACTAGCGGAATGGGGGGGGAGCTGTTTTTT
>TRBJ2-3|TRBD2|TRBV7-2|NA
CASTAGLAGGFDTQYF
TGTGCCAGCACCGCGGGACTAGCGGGAGGTTTTGATACGCAGTATTTT
>TRBJ1-1|TRBD1|TRBV30|NA
CAWRRDSVNTEAFF
TGTGCCTGGAGAAGGGACAGTGTGAACACTGAAGCTTTCTTT
>TRBJ2-2|TRBD1|TRBV29-1|few
CSGYRGQAGELFF
TGCAGCGGGTACAGGGGGCAGGCCGGGGAGCTGTTTTTT
>TRBJ2-1|TRBD2|TRBV7-9|many
CASSLSLAGAHNEQFF
TGTGCCAGCAGCTTATCTTTGGCGGGAGCCCACAATGAGCAGTTCTTC
>TRBJ2-7|TRBD2|TRBV7-8|NA
CASSSREGPGYEQYF
TGTGCCAGCAGCTCTCGGGAGGGCCCGGGATACGAGCAGTACTTC
>TRBJ2-3|TRBD2|TRBV9|few
CASSVGTSGGNTQYF
TGTGCCAGCAGCGTAGGGACTAGCGGGGGAAATACGCAGTATTTT
>TRBJ2-3|NA|TRBV28|NA
CASSTGPQSTDTQYF
TGTGCCAGCAGCACAGGTCCCCAGAGCACAGATACGCAGTATTTT
>TRBJ2-5|TRBD2|TRBV25-1|few
CASSDPTRGLREQYF
TGTGCCAGCAGCGACCCGACTAGGGGCCTGCGGGAGCAGTACTTC
>TRBJ1-6|NA|TRBV28|NA
CASSPQAYNSPLHF
TGTGCCAGCAGCCCCCAGGCCTATAATTCACCCCTCCACTTT
>TRBJ2-3|TRBD1|TRBV6-6|NA
CASSWEGTGGLDTQYF
TGTGCCAGCAGTTGGGAAGGGACAGGGGGGCTAGATACGCAGTATTTT
>TRBJ2-7|NA|TRBV6-1|NA
CASSEVYRSSYEQYF
TGTGCCAGCAGTGAAGTTTACAGGTCCTCCTACGAGCAGTACTTC
>TRBJ2-6|NA|TRBV27|NA
CASSFLELPTSGANVLTF
TGTGCCAGCAGTTTTTTGGAGCTACCGACCTCTGGGGCCAACGTCCTGACTTTC
>TRBJ1-2|TRBD1|TRBV5-1|NA
CASSLDPRGGKAYGYTF
TGCGCCAGCAGCTTGGACCCTAGAGGGGGCAAGGCCTATGGCTACACCTTC
>TRBJ2-3|TRBD1|TRBV4-1|NA
CASSQWTGGEDTQYF
TGCGCCAGCAGCCAATGGACAGGGGGCGAAGATACGCAGTATTTT
>TRBJ2-6|NA|TRBV19|NA
CASSESFSGANVLTF
TGTGCCAGTAGTGAGAGCTTCTCTGGGGCCAACGTCCTGACTTTC
>TRBJ1-4|NA|TRBV6-5|NA
CASSPRRDTGEKLFF
TGTGCCAGCAGTCCCCGCCGGGACACCGGCGAAAAACTGTTTTTT
>TRBJ1-2|TRBD1|TRBV5-4|few
CASSEGQGAQGYTF
TGTGCCAGCAGCGAGGGACAGGGGGCGCAGGGCTACACCTTC
>TRBJ1-1|NA|TRBV6-5|NA
CASLDSLNTEAFF
TGTGCCAGCCTCGACAGCTTGAACACTGAAGCTTTCTTT
>TRBJ1-2|TRBD1|TRBV28|NA
CASSLLQGTYGYTF
TGTGCCAGCAGTTTACTACAGGGGACCTATGGCTACACCTTC
>TRBJ2-6|TRBD1|TRBV25-1|NA
CASSITGTGSGANVLTF
TGTGCCAGCAGTATCACCGGGACAGGGTCCGGGGCCAACGTCCTGACTTTC
>TRBJ2-6|NA|TRBV6-5|NA
CASSYSSSGANVLTF
TGTGCCAGCAGTTACTCCAGCTCTGGGGCCAACGTCCTGACTTTC
>TRBJ2-1|TRBD2|TRBV7-8|NA
CASSLGTSGIKYEQFF
TGTGCCAGCAGCTTGGGAACTAGCGGGATAAAATATGAGCAGTTCTTC
>TRBJ2-7|TRBD2|TRBV5-4|NA
CASSLGGTSVPYEQYF
TGTGCCAGCAGCTTGGGTGGGACTAGCGTTCCCTACGAGCAGTACTTC
>TRBJ1-2|NA|TRBV18|NA
CASSPTVYGYTF
TGTGCCAGCTCACCGACAGTTTATGGCTACACCTTC
>TRBJ2-2|NA|TRBV5-1|NA
CASSLGPGDTGELFF
TGCGCCAGCAGCTTGGGACCGGGAGACACCGGGGAGCTGTTTTTT
>TRBJ1-5|TRBD1|TRBV2|NA
CASSDGQGAVQPQHF
TGTGCCAGCAGTGATGGTCAGGGGGCTGTTCAGCCCCAGCATTTT
>TRBJ1-3|NA|TRBV9|NA
CASSVAGSLGGNTIYF
TGTGCCAGCAGCGTGGCAGGGTCCCTGGGCGGAAACACCATATATTTT
>TRBJ2-1|NA|TRBV5-1|NA
CASSPGDSHNEQFF
TGCGCCAGCAGCCCTGGCGACTCCCACAATGAGCAGTTCTTC
>TRBJ1-2|TRBD1|TRBV2|NA
CASRTGGYGYTF
TGTGCCAGCAGGACAGGGGGCTATGGCTACACCTTC
>TRBJ2-1|TRBD1|TRBV11-3|NA
CASSLGGQGLGEQFF
TGTGCCAGCAGCTTAGGCGGACAGGGGTTGGGTGAGCAGTTCTTC
>TRBJ2-1|NA|TRBV9|once
CASSLRTQSNEQFF
TGTGCCAGCAGCCTCCGGACTCAGAGCAATGAGCAGTTCTTC
>TRBJ2-1|TRBD2|TRBV2|NA
CASSDAGTSGYNEQFF
TGTGCCAGCAGTGACGCCGGGACTAGCGGCTACAATGAGCAGTTCTTC
>TRBJ2-1|TRBD2|TRBV18|few
CASSPNSLAGVGNEQFF
TGTGCCAGCTCACCCAATTCGCTAGCGGGAGTCGGGAATGAGCAGTTCTTC
>TRBJ2-1|NA|TRBV5-6|NA
CASRATGGEQFF
TGTGCCAGCAGGGCGACAGGCGGTGAGCAGTTCTTC
>TRBJ2-7|TRBD2|TRBV7-2|few
CASSLLGLAGGYEQYF
TGTGCCAGCAGCCTACTAGGACTAGCGGGAGGCTACGAGCAGTACTTC
>TRBJ2-5|NA|TRBV11-1|NA
CASSFGQQETQYF
TGTGCCAGCAGCTTTGGACAGCAAGAGACCCAGTACTTC
>TRBJ1-5|NA|TRBV30|once
CAWSSGSSSNQPQHF
TGTGCCTGGAGCTCGGGGTCAAGTAGCAATCAGCCCCAGCATTTT
>TRBJ2-2|NA|TRBV7-9|NA
CASSPSRANTGELFF
TGTGCCAGCAGTCCCTCACGGGCGAACACCGGGGAGCTGTTTTTT
>TRBJ1-6|TRBD1|TRBV30|NA
CAWSAGTGGYSPLHF
TGTGCCTGGAGTGCCGGGACAGGGGGATATTCACCCCTCCACTTT
>TRBJ1-4|TRBD1|TRBV11-2|few
CASSLGQGAEKLFF
TGTGCCAGCAGCTTAGGCCAGGGGGCTGAAAAACTGTTTTTT
>TRBJ2-2|NA|TRBV10-3|NA
CAISESTLNTGELFF
TGTGCCATCAGTGAGTCGACTCTGAACACCGGGGAGCTGTTTTTT
>TRBJ1-3|NA|TRBV6-1|NA
CASGQIYSGNTIYF
TGTGCCAGTGGACAGATCTACTCTGGAAACACCATATATTTT
>TRBJ1-1|TRBD1|TRBV5-1|NA
CASSATGGTEAFF
TGCGCCAGCAGCGCGACAGGGGGCACTGAAGCTTTCTTT
>TRBJ1-2|NA|TRBV7-9|NA
CASSLVQVANYGYTF
TGTGCCAGCAGCTTAGTTCAAGTAGCTAACTATGGCTACACCTTC
>TRBJ2-7|NA|TRBV28|NA
CASSLSRDITYEQYF
TGTGCCAGCAGTTTAAGCCGGGACATTACCTACGAGCAGTACTTC
>TRBJ1-1|TRBD1|TRBV27|NA
CASSLRQGLMAFF
TGTGCCAGCAGTTTAAGACAGGGGTTAATGGCTTTCTTT
>TRBJ1-1|TRBD1|TRBV11-1|NA
CASSLGRRQGGTEAFF
TGTGCCAGCAGCTTAGGACGTCGACAGGGGGGGACTGAAGCTTTCTTT
>TRBJ2-7|TRBD2|TRBV5-6|once
CASSPWGLAGVTSYEQYF
TGTGCCAGCAGCCCCTGGGGACTAGCGGGCGTCACCTCCTACGAGCAGTACTTC
>TRBJ2-2|TRBD2|TRBV28|NA
CASSLAGEGTGELFF
TGTGCCAGCAGCCTAGCGGGAGAGGGGACCGGGGAGCTGTTTTTT
>TRBJ1-1|NA|TRBV15|NA
CATSRDRGSEAFF
TGTGCCACCAGCAGAGATCGAGGGTCTGAAGCTTTCTTT
>TRBJ2-3|NA|TRBV6-5|NA
CASSPSASTDTQYF
TGTGCCAGCAGCCCAAGCGCTAGCACAGATACGCAGTATTTT
>TRBJ2-2|TRBD1|TRBV5-6|NA
CASSTTGGTGGELFF
TGTGCCAGCAGCACAACAGGGGGCACTGGCGGGGAGCTGTTTTTT
>TRBJ1-1|NA|TRBV6-1|NA
CASNVQENTEAFF
TGTGCCAGCAATGTTCAGGAGAACACTGAAGCTTTCTTT
>TRBJ2-2|TRBD1|TRBV19|few
CASSMRFLSGGAGELFF
TGTGCCAGTAGTATGAGGTTCCTGTCAGGGGGTGCCGGGGAGCTGTTTTTT
>TRBJ1-5|TRBD1|TRBV28|few
CASSSVDRGNQPQHF
TGTGCCAGCAGTTCAGTTGACAGGGGCAATCAGCCCCAGCATTTT
>TRBJ2-2|TRBD1|TRBV5-6|NA
CASIEGAGTGELFF
TGTGCCAGCATAGAGGGGGCTGGGACCGGGGAGCTGTTTTTT